The sequence of this TCR beta chain was determined in a study of Tregs in tolerant kidney transplant recipients. Related graft donors supplied nonmyeloablative bone marrow transplants, and mixed chimerism was transient. Only in-frame clones appear in the TCRdb table, and some are missing; sequencing was by immunoSEQ multiplex PCR. This sample carries approximately 30,000 clones, with 1.8% going to the ten biggest clones. The receptor comes from a human patient who received a combined kidney and bone marrow transplant. Some T cells may be supplied by the graft donor. The sequences come from CD4+ T cells from blood (PBMCs), collected 24 months after the transplant.

The sequenced CDR3 bases are TGTGCCAGCAGCTTGGTCCTACATCAGCCC. As protein: CASSLVLHQP. The entire CDR3 sequence reads CASSLVLHQPQHF. The chain carries TRBV7-2 and TRBJ1-5, with unresolved D. The sequence runs out 3 residues before the end of the CDR3; the remainder is reconstructed from the germline J gene. The germline gives CDR1 SGHTA, CDR2 FQGNSA. There are 13 residues in the CDR3. The V end was cut by 3 bases, the J end by 5 bases, with 8 bases between.